This is a list of T cell receptor beta chains from one sample in a study of blood T cell repertoires in COVID-19. Only in-frame clones appear in the TCRdb table, and some are missing; sequencing was by immunoSEQ multiplex PCR. The data hold 85,000 to 90,000 clones, with approximately 79% observed a single time. The sequenced sample was peripheral blood. The receptors stem from a man aged 70 or older with acute or convalescent COVID-19. Both conserved end residues are part of each CDR3. D genes are given only for firm matches. Size is stated for part of the rows, as once, few or many counts, or as a class when the clone is expanded.

-,TRBD2,TRBJ2-1,TRBV10-3,CAISDGGGSYNEQFF,TGTGCCATCAGTGATGGGGGGGGGTCCTACAATGAGCAGTTCTTC
-,-,TRBJ2-1,TRBV5-6,CASTFTDSYNEQFF,TGTGCCAGCACCTTTACAGACTCCTACAATGAGCAGTTCTTC
-,-,TRBJ1-1,TRBV4-2,CASSQEDRTNTEAFF,TGTGCCAGCAGCCAAGAAGACAGGACCAACACTGAAGCTTTCTTT
-,-,TRBJ2-3,TRBV7-2,CASSQRTTTDTQYF,TGTGCCAGCAGCCAACGGACTACCACAGATACGCAGTATTTT
-,-,TRBJ1-1,TRBV19,CASSIEGRMRNTEAFF,TGTGCCAGTAGTATTGAGGGCAGGATGAGGAACACTGAAGCTTTCTTT
-,TRBD2,TRBJ2-1,TRBV12-5,CASGPPGGPPYEGNEQFF,TGTGCTAGTGGCCCCCCGGGGGGGCCACCCTATGAAGGTAATGAGCAGTTCTTC
-,-,TRBJ2-3,TRBV7-9,CASSPYRGGTDTQYF,TGTGCCAGCAGCCCATACCGGGGTGGCACAGATACGCAGTATTTT
-,-,TRBJ2-5,TRBV12-3/TRBV12-4,CASSLGVKETQYF,TGTGCCAGCAGTTTGGGAGTCAAAGAGACCCAGTACTTC
-,-,TRBJ2-3,TRBV3-1/TRBV3-2,CASSQSTSDTQYF,TGTGCCAGCAGCCAATCGACATCAGATACGCAGTATTTT
-,-,TRBJ2-1,TRBV27,CASSALSSAYNEQFF,TGTGCCAGCAGCGCCCTGAGTAGCGCCTACAATGAGCAGTTCTTC
-,TRBD2,TRBJ2-2,TRBV2,CASSYYRGGNTGELFF,TGTGCCAGCAGTTACTATCGGGGGGGCAACACCGGGGAGCTGTTTTTT
few,TRBD1,TRBJ2-1,TRBV10-2,CASSGTGRRGNEQFF,TGCGCCAGCAGCGGGACAGGGCGCCGAGGGAATGAGCAGTTCTTC
once,TRBD2,TRBJ2-7,TRBV6-2/TRBV6-3,CASSNPGTSGGGYEQYF,TGTGCCAGCAGTAACCCCGGGACTAGCGGGGGGGGCTACGAGCAGTACTTC
few,TRBD2,TRBJ2-1,TRBV6-5,CASSYTGGYNEQFF,TGTGCCAGCAGTTACACGGGGGGGTACAATGAGCAGTTCTTC
-,TRBD1,TRBJ2-7,TRBV29-1,CSVGPEGAPYEQYF,TGCAGCGTTGGCCCTGAGGGGGCTCCCTACGAGCAGTACTTC
-,-,TRBJ2-4,TRBV5-6,CASSFRQSPLNIQYF,TGTGCCAGCAGCTTCCGACAGAGCCCTTTAAACATTCAGTACTTC
-,TRBD1,TRBJ1-5,TRBV10-3,CAISESKGGQGNQPQHF,TGTGCCATCAGTGAGTCGAAAGGGGGCCAGGGCAATCAGCCCCAGCATTTT
few,-,TRBJ2-2,TRBV19,CASSISGKGLAVELFF,TGTGCCAGTAGTATATCCGGGAAAGGCTTGGCGGTGGAGCTGTTTTTT
few,-,TRBJ1-5,TRBV5-1,CASSLSAGINQPQHF,TGCGCCAGCAGCCTCAGCGCAGGGATAAATCAGCCCCAGCATTTT
few,-,TRBJ2-6,TRBV5-5,CASSTGDFSGANVLTF,TGTGCCAGCAGCACGGGTGACTTCTCTGGGGCCAACGTCCTGACTTTC
-,TRBD1,TRBJ1-1,TRBV5-1,CASLQGATNTEAFF,TGCGCCAGCTTACAGGGGGCGACGAACACTGAAGCTTTCTTT
-,TRBD2,TRBJ2-7,TRBV28,CASNSPRGGSLSYEQYF,TGTGCCAGCAACTCACCCCGCGGGGGATCCCTCTCCTACGAGCAGTACTTC
-,TRBD1,TRBJ2-5,TRBV12-3/TRBV12-4,CASSHRGQETQYF,TGTGCCAGCAGCCACAGGGGCCAAGAGACCCAGTACTTC
-,-,TRBJ1-5,TRBV2,CASSVHSNQPQHF,TGTGCCAGCAGTGTACATAGCAATCAGCCCCAGCATTTT
-,-,TRBJ1-5,TRBV7-8,CASSLEGVYSNQPQHF,TGTGCCAGCAGCTTAGAAGGGGTCTATAGCAATCAGCCCCAGCATTTT
-,-,TRBJ2-5,TRBV11-2,CASSPDQAYQETQYF,TGTGCCAGCAGCCCAGACCAGGCATACCAAGAGACCCAGTACTTC
-,-,TRBJ1-2,TRBV20-1,CSAYINYGYTF,TGCAGTGCTTACATCAACTATGGCTACACCTTC
-,TRBD1,TRBJ2-2,TRBV5-1,CASSVGQGDGELFF,TGCGCCAGCAGCGTGGGACAGGGGGACGGGGAGCTGTTTTTT
-,-,TRBJ1-5,TRBV19,CASSLYSGDSGQPQHF,TGTGCCAGTAGCCTATATAGCGGGGATTCGGGGCAGCCCCAGCATTTT
-,-,TRBJ2-5,TRBV28,CASSLGGGETQYF,TGTGCCAGCAGTTTAGGGGGCGGTGAGACCCAGTACTTC
few,TRBD2,TRBJ2-7,TRBV7-9,CASSLGTSGGVRQYF,TGTGCCAGCAGCCTCGGGACTAGCGGGGGGGTACGGCAGTACTTC
-,-,TRBJ1-1,TRBV19,CASTPLGGTEAFF,TGTGCCAGTACCCCGTTGGGGGGCACTGAAGCTTTCTTT
-,TRBD1,TRBJ1-5,TRBV19,CASQNRGHQPQHF,TGTGCCAGCCAGAACAGGGGCCATCAGCCCCAGCATTTT
-,-,TRBJ1-4,TRBV28,CASSLGGYEKLFF,TGTGCCAGCAGTTTAGGAGGATATGAAAAACTGTTTTTT
once,TRBD1,TRBJ2-7,TRBV7-9,CASSQGGQGITEQYF,TGTGCCAGCAGCCAAGGGGGACAGGGTATCACCGAGCAGTACTTC
-,TRBD2,TRBJ2-1,TRBV4-2,CASSPGLAGAYNEQFF,TGTGCCAGCAGCCCCGGACTAGCGGGGGCCTACAATGAGCAGTTCTTC
-,TRBD1,TRBJ1-1,TRBV19,CASSQTGTDTEAFF,TGTGCCAGTTCCCAGACAGGGACGGACACTGAAGCTTTCTTT
few,TRBD2,TRBJ2-1,TRBV6-1,CASSEWGTSRFDEQFF,TGTGCCAGCAGTGAATGGGGGACTAGCAGGTTCGATGAGCAGTTCTTC
few,TRBD1,TRBJ1-5,TRBV28,CASSSIWTGRNQPQHF,TGTGCCAGCAGTTCAATCTGGACAGGTCGCAATCAGCCCCAGCATTTT
-,-,TRBJ2-1,TRBV9,CASSVGLGDEQFF,TGTGCCAGCAGCGTCGGGTTAGGCGATGAGCAGTTCTTC
-,TRBD1,TRBJ1-2,TRBV3-1/TRBV3-2,CASSQRQGDNYGYTF,TGTGCCAGCAGCCAGAGACAGGGGGATAACTATGGCTACACCTTC
-,TRBD1,TRBJ1-3,TRBV7-9,CASSSHRGIGNTIYF,TGTGCCAGCAGCTCGCACAGGGGGATTGGAAACACCATATATTTT
-,TRBD1,TRBJ1-2,TRBV28,CASRNNEGGEGYTF,TGTGCCAGCAGGAATAATGAAGGGGGCGAAGGCTACACCTTC
-,-,TRBJ1-6,TRBV6-5,CASSYSRRSYNSPLHF,TGTGCCAGCAGTTACTCCAGGAGGTCCTATAATTCACCCCTCCACTTT